This T cell receptor (beta chain) derives from a study of blood T cell repertoires in COVID-19. Study-level background: Acute and convalescent COVID-19 samples came from the United States, Italy and Spain. From T cells, B-cell-depleted T cells, or PBMCs came the material, which was cDNA or gDNA.

This clone was recorded once. Seattle participants joined during active infection and were tracked over time. Under the authors' procedure: Estimation of nucleated cell counts relied on the amplification of reference gene primers. Profiled with immunoSEQ multiplex PCR; TCRdb holds only in-frame clones, not every one. V and J calls and clone size are copied from that table; D and trimming were computed from the DNA. The sample has roughly 380,000 clones, about 92% seen once. CDR1 is ENHRY and CDR2 is SYGVKD in the germline V gene. V dropped 4 bases and J dropped 2; count of bases not matched to a gene: 9. CDR3 length: 16 amino acids.

The chain couples TRBV10-3 to TRBJ2-5; 8 bases line up with TRBD2. Specimen: peripheral blood. The sequence was obtained from a woman aged 60 to 75 with COVID-19, enrolled during active disease. The CDR3 spells CAISGGTGGLQETQYF. The CDR3 DNA follows: TGTGCCATCAGTGGCGGGACGGGGGGGCTTCAAGAGACCCAGTACTTC.